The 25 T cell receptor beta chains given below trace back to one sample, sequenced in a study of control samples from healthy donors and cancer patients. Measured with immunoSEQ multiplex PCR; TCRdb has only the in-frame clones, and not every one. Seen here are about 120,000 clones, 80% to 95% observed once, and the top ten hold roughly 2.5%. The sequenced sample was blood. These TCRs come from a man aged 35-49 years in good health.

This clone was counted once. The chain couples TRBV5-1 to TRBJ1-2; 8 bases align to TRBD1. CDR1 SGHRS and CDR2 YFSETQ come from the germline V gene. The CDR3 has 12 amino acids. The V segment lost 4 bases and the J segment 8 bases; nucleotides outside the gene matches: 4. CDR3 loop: CASSPGTGGYTF. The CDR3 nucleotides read TGCGCCAGCAGCCCGGGGACAGGCGGCTACACCTTC.

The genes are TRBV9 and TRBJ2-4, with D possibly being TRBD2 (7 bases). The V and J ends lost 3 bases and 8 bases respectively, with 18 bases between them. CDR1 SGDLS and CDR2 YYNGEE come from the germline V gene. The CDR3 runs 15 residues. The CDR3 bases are TGTGCCAGCAGCGCGGCCTCAGGGGAGGGGGACATTCAGTACTTC. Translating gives CASSAASGEGDIQYF.

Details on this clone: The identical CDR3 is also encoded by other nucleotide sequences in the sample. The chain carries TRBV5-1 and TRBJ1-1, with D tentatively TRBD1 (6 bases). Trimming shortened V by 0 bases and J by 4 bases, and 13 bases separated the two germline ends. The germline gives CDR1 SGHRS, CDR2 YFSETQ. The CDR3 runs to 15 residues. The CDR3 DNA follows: TGCGCCAGCAGCTTGGCGGGGGGGGCGGGCACTGAAGCTTTCTTT. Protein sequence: CASSLAGGAGTEAFF.

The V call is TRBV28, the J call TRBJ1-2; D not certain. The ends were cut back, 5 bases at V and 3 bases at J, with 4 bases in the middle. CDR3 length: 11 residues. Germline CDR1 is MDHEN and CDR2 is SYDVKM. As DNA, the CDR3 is TGTGCCAGCAGTCCAGACTATGGCTACACCTTC. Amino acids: CASSPDYGYTF.

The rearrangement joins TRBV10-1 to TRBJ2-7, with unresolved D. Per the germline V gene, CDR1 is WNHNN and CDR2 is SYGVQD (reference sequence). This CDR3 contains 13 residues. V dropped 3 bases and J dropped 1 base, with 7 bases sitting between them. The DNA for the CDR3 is TGCGCCAGCAGTGAAGCCAGTTCCTACGAGCAGTACTTC. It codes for CASSEASSYEQYF.

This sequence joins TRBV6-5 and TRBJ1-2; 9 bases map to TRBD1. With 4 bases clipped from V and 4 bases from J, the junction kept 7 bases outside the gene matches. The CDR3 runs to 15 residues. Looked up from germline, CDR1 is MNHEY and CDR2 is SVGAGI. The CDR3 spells CASSSHETGGYGYTF. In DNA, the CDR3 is TGTGCCAGCAGTTCCCATGAGACAGGGGGCTATGGCTACACCTTC.

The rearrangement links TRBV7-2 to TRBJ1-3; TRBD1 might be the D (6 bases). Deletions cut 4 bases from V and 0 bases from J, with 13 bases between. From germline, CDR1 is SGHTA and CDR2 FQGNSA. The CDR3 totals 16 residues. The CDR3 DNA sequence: TGTGCCAGCAGCTCGTCGGGACAATCCTCTGGAAACACCATATATTTT. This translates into CASSSSGQSSGNTIYF.

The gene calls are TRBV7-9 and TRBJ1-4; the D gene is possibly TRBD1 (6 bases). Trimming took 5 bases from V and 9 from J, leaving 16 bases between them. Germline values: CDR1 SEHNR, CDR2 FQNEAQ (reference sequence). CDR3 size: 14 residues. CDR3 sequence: CASSPDLDRKKLFF. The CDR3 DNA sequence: TGTGCCAGCAGCCCCGACTTGGACAGAAAAAAACTGTTTTTT.

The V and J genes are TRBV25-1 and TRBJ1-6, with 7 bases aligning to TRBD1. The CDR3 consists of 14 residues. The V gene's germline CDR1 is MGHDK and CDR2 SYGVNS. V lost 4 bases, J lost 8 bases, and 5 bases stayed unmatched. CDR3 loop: CASSVQGVYSPLHF. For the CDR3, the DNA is TGTGCCAGCAGTGTCCAGGGGGTTTATTCACCCCTCCACTTT.

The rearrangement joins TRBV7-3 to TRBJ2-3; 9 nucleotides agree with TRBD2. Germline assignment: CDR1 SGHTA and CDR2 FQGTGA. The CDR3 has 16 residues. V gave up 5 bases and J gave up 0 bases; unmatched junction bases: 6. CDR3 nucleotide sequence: TGTGCCAGCAGCCTTGTAGCGGGGGCTAGCACAGATACGCAGTATTTT. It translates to CASSLVAGASTDTQYF.

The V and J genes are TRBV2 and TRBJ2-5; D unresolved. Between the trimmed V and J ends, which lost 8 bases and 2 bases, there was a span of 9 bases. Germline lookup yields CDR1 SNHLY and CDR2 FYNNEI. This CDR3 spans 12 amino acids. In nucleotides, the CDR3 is TGTGCCAGCTCGGCAGCACAAGAGACCCAGTACTTC. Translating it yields CASSAAQETQYF. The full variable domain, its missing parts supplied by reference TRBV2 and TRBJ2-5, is EPEVTQTPSHQVTQMGQEVILRCVPISNHLYFYWYRQILGQKVEFLVSFYNNEISEKSEIFDDQFSVERPDGSNFTLKIRSTKLEDSAMYFCASSAAQETQYFGPGTRLLVL.

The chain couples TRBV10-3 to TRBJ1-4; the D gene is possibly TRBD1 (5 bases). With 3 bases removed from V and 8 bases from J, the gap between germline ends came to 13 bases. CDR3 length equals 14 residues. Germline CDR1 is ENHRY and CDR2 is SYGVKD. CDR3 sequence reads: CAISEGAQREKLFF. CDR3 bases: TGTGCCATCAGTGAAGGGGCACAAAGGGAAAAACTGTTTTTT.

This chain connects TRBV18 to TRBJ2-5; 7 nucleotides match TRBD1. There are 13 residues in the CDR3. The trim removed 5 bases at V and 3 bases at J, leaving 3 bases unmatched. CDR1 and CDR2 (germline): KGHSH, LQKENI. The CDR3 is CASSSGTEETQYF. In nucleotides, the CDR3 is TGTGCCAGCTCATCCGGGACAGAAGAGACCCAGTACTTC.

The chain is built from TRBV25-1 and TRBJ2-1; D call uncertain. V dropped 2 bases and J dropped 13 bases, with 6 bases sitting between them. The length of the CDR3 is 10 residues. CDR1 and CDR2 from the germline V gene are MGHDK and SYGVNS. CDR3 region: CASSELVQFF. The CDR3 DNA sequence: TGTGCCAGCAGTGAACTAGTCCAGTTCTTC. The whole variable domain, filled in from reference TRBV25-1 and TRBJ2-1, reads EADIYQTPRYLVIGTGKKITLECSQTMGHDKMYWYQQDPGMELHLIHYSYGVNSTEKGDLSSESTVSRIRTEHFPLTLESARPSHTSQYLCASSELVQFFGPGTRLTVL.

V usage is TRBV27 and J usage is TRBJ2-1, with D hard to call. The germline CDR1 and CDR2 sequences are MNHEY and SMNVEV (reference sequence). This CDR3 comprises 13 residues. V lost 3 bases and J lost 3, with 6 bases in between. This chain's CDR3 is CASSFGNYNEQFF. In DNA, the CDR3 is TGTGCCAGCAGTTTTGGAAACTACAATGAGCAGTTCTTC.

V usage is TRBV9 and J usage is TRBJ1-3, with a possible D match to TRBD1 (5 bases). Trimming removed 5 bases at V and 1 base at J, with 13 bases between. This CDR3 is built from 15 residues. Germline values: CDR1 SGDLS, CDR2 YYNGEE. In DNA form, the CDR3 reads TGTGCCAGCAGGGGGCCCGAGTTTTCTGGAAACACCATATATTTT. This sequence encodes CASRGPEFSGNTIYF.

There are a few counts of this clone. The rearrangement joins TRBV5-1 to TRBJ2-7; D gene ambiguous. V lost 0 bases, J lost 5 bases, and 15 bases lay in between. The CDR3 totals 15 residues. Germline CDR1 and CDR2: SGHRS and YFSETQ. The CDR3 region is CASSLGVDSTHEQYF. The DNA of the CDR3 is TGCGCCAGCAGCTTGGGAGTAGATTCTACCCACGAGCAGTACTTC.

The CDR3 loop is CASSVRGTGNQPQHF. The CDR3 nucleotides are TGTGCCAGCAGTGTGAGGGGTACTGGCAATCAGCCCCAGCATTTT. This chain joins TRBV6-4 and TRBJ1-5; maybe TRBD1 (5 bases). The germline V gene encodes CDR1 MRHNA and CDR2 SNTAGT. The CDR3 runs to 15 residues. V was clipped by 4 bases and J by 2 bases, with 12 bases between them.

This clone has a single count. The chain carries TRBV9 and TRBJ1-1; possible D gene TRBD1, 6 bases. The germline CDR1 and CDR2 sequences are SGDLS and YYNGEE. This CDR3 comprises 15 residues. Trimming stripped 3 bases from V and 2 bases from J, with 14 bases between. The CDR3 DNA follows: TGTGCCAGCAGCGAAGGGGGGGCAGGCAACACTGAAGCTTTCTTT. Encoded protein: CASSEGGAGNTEAFF.

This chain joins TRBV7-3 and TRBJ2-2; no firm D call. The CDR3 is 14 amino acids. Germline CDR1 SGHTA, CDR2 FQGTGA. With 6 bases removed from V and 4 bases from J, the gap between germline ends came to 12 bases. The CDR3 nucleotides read TGTGCCAGCAGTCCCGGGTCCTTCACCGGGGAGCTGTTTTTT. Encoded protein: CASSPGSFTGELFF.

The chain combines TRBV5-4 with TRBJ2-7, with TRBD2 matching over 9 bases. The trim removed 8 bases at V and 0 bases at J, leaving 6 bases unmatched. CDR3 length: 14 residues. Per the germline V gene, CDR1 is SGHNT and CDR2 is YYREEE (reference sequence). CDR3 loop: CASALAGSSYEQYF. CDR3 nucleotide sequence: TGTGCCAGTGCCCTAGCGGGGAGCTCCTACGAGCAGTACTTC.

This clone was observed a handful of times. CDR3 amino acids: CASRPTGGENQPQHF. The CDR3 coding sequence is TGTGCCAGCAGGCCGACAGGGGGCGAAAATCAGCCCCAGCATTTT. The chain joins TRBV2 to TRBJ1-5; 10 bases match TRBD1. Trimming took 6 bases from V and 4 from J; bases not matched to a gene: 6. CDR3 length: 15 residues. Germline V CDR1 and CDR2: SNHLY, FYNNEI.

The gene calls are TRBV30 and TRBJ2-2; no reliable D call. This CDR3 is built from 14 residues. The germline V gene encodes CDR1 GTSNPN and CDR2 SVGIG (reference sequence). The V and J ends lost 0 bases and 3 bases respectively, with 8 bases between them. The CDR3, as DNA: TGTGCCTGGAGTGTAAGTTATGACACCGGGGAGCTGTTTTTT. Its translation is CAWSVSYDTGELFF.

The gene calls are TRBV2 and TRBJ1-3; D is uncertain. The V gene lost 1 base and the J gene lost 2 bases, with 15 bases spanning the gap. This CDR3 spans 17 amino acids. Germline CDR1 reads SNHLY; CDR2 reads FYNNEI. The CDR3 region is CASSEEGFRGTGNTIYF. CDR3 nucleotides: TGTGCCAGCAGTGAAGAGGGATTTCGGGGTACTGGAAACACCATATATTTT. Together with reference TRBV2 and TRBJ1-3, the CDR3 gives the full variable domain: EPEVTQTPSHQVTQMGQEVILRCVPISNHLYFYWYRQILGQKVEFLVSFYNNEISEKSEIFDDQFSVERPDGSNFTLKIRSTKLEDSAMYFCASSEEGFRGTGNTIYFGEGSWLTVV.

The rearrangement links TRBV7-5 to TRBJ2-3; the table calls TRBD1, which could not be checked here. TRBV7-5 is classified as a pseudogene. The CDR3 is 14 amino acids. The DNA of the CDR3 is TGTGCCAGAAGCTTAACAGGGGACGCAGATACGCAGTATTTT. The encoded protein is CARSLTGDADTQYF.